This T cell receptor (beta chain) stems from a study of T-cell reconstitution after alpha-beta-depleted transplantation in children. As it was prepared, the TCRbeta library received unique molecular identifiers. TCRdb re-analysed the PCR reads in MiXCR, keeping a single row per CDR3 protein. The repertoire has 780,000 or so distinct CDR3 sequences, 16% of them found once; the top ten carry approximately 4.5%. The germline V gene encodes CDR1 SGHVS and CDR2 FQNEAQ. The CDR3 totals 18 residues. J was trimmed by 6 bases and V by 5 bases; bases with no gene match: 19. Sequences were derived from PBMCs, mostly from graft donor cells, sampled 360 days after TCRalphabeta/CD19-depleted stem cell transplant. The source is a male patient aged 5 to 17 who had a stem cell transplant for acute lymphoblastic leukemia, so the T cells may come from the graft donor. The V and J genes are TRBV7-8 and TRBJ2-1; 7 nucleotides match TRBD2. CDR3 sequence reads: CASSQRRRIAGDRNEQFF. As DNA, the CDR3 is TGTGCCAGCAGCCAGAGACGCCGGATCGCGGGAGATCGCAATGAGCAGTTCTTC. Drawing the rest from reference TRBV7-8 and TRBJ2-1, the complete variable domain is GAGVSQSPRYKVAKRGQDVALRCDPISGHVSLFWYQQALGQGPEFLTYFQNEAQLDKSGLPSDRFFAERPEGSVSTLKIQRTQQEDSAVYLCASSQRRRIAGDRNEQFFGPGTRLTVL.